What follows describes a single T cell receptor beta chain. Profiling relied on immunoSEQ multiplex PCR, and the TCRdb table lists in-frame clones only, not all of them. This sample has roughly 40,000 clones; 80% to 95% occur once, and the top ten carry roughly 0.7%. The CDR3 is 16 amino acids. V lost 3 bases and J 4 bases, leaving 15 bases between the germline ends. Germline values: CDR1 SGHTA, CDR2 FQGTGA. The data originate from a study of T cell changes during pregnancy in multiple sclerosis. The rearrangement joins TRBV7-3 to TRBJ2-2; tentatively, D is TRBD1 (5 bases). This TCR was recovered from a female donor with multiple sclerosis, enrolled in a pregnancy study. This specimen was CD4+ T cells from peripheral blood mononuclear cells, taken in the first trimester of pregnancy. The CDR3 DNA is TGTGCCAGCAGCTTCAGGGCCCCCTCGGGCACCGGGGAGCTGTTTTTT. Translated, it gives CASSFRAPSGTGELFF.